The source of this T cell receptor (beta chain) is a study of blood T cell repertoires in COVID-19. The overall study: The study drew acute and convalescent COVID-19 samples from the United States, Italy and Spain.

Profiled with immunoSEQ multiplex PCR; TCRdb holds only in-frame clones, not every one. Altogether about 260,000 clones are present, approximately 88% being singletons, with the ten largest covering approximately 3.4%. This study enrolled people aged roughly 18 to 100 from about two dozen US geographic areas. The ends were cut back, 4 bases at V and 0 bases at J, with 10 bases in the middle. The CDR3 consists of 15 residues. Germline V CDR1 and CDR2: SEHNR, FQNEAQ (reference sequence). Sequencing used PBMCs or T cells enriched from blood (not recorded which). The chain couples TRBV7-9 to TRBJ2-1; D is ambiguous. The sequence derives from a middle-aged woman who had been exposed to COVID-19. The DNA for the CDR3 is TGTGCCAGCAGCTCCAGGTTCTTCTCCTACAATGAGCAGTTCTTC. This gives the protein CASSSRFFSYNEQFF.